The 21 T cell receptor beta chains listed next were all sequenced from one sample in a study of PD-1 blockade in classical Hodgkin lymphoma. Only in-frame clones appear in the TCRdb table, and some are missing; sequencing was by immunoSEQ multiplex PCR. The top ten hold about 3% of the sample, which has roughly 40,000 clones, about two thirds seen once. Every patient relapsed after autologous stem cell transplantation, and brentuximab vedotin exposure varied. The source material was peripheral blood mononuclear cells (PBMCs), sampled at baseline. These receptor sequences come from a human donor with classical Hodgkin lymphoma.

The J gene is TRBJ1-1, the V gene TRBV5-1; D uncertain. Trimming cost V 6 bases and J 1 base, with 10 bases left between them. This CDR3 contains 13 residues. Germline-derived CDR1 and CDR2 are SGHRS and YFSETQ. The CDR3, as DNA: TGCGCCAGCATTGGGAACCCGAACACTGAAGCTTTCTTT. Its protein is CASIGNPNTEAFF.

A single count supports this clone. The V call is TRBV28, the J call TRBJ2-3; D call uncertain. The germline gives CDR1 MDHEN, CDR2 SYDVKM. The V end was cut by 3 bases, the J end by 9 bases, with 13 bases between. The CDR3 loop spans 13 amino acids. CDR3 residues: CASSLTLYGTQYF. CDR3 DNA sequence: TGTGCCAGCAGTTTGACCCTCTACGGCACGCAGTATTTT.

This clone was counted a single time. The V call is TRBV2, the J call TRBJ1-2, with D perhaps matching TRBD1 (5 bases). The germline V gene has CDR1 SNHLY and CDR2 FYNNEI. CDR3 length: 13 residues. The ends were cut back, 4 bases at V and 1 base at J, with 7 bases in the middle. CDR3 sequence reads: CASSGDGNYGYTF. The DNA of the CDR3 is TGTGCCAGCAGTGGGGACGGTAACTATGGCTACACCTTC.

This clone was detected a few times. As DNA, the CDR3 is TGTGCCAGCAGCCATTATTTGAGCGGAGCTATTGGTACAGATACGCAGTATTTT. It encodes CASSHYLSGAIGTDTQYF. The chain is built from TRBV14 and TRBJ2-3, with D possibly TRBD2 on 5 matching bases. V was pared by 3 bases and J by 3 bases, with 22 bases between. From germline, CDR1 is SGHDN and CDR2 FVKESK. The CDR3 has 18 residues.

Concerning this clone itself: Mismatch with germline at one junction end may stem from a read error. This chain links TRBV20-1 with TRBJ1-2; the D gene is possibly TRBD1 (6 bases). The CDR3 spans 10 residues. Germline CDR1 is DFQATT and CDR2 is SNEGSKA (reference sequence). CDR3 region: CSASSFGGQF. CDR3 nucleotides: TGCAGTGCTAGTAGTTTCGGGGGACAATTC.

Here the CDR3 reads CASSVGGDDTEAFF. CDR3 bases: TGTGCCAGCAGCGTAGGAGGGGATGACACTGAAGCTTTCTTT. The chain employs TRBV9 and TRBJ1-1; D may be TRBD1 (5 bases). Trimming cost V 0 bases and J 3 bases, with 9 bases left between them. CDR1 and CDR2 from the germline V gene are SGDLS and YYNGEE. The CDR3 length is 14 residues.

The chain links TRBV29-1 to TRBJ1-4; perhaps TRBD1 as D (5 bases). The CDR3 length is 13 residues. CDR1 is SQVTM, CDR2 ANQGSEA, per germline. In DNA form, the CDR3 reads TGCAGGACCCGGACAAAGTACAATGAAAAACTGTTTTTT. Its protein is CRTRTKYNEKLFF. Full variable domain (outside the CDR3, taken from reference TRBV29-1 and TRBJ1-4): SAVISQKPSRDICQRGTSLTIQCQVDSQVTMMFWYRQQPGQSLTLIATANQGSEATYESGFVIDKFPISRPNLTFSTLTVSNMSPEDSSIYLCRTRTKYNEKLFFGSGTQLSVL.

The chain links TRBV14 to TRBJ2-5; 11 bases map to TRBD2. CDR1 SGHDN and CDR2 FVKESK come from the germline V gene. This CDR3 has 14 residues. V gave up 4 bases and J gave up 3 bases; unmatched junction bases: 1. CDR3 sequence (DNA): TGTGCCAGCAGCCCGACTAGCGGGAAAGAGACCCAGTACTTC. Encoded protein: CASSPTSGKETQYF.

This rearrangement joins TRBV5-1 to TRBJ1-2, with D maybe TRBD1 (5 bases). V dropped 2 bases and J dropped 0 bases, with 11 bases sitting between them. The CDR3 has 15 amino acids. Germline V CDR1 and CDR2: SGHRS, YFSETQ. DNA for the CDR3: TGCGCCAGCAGCTTCGAGGGACCCACTAACTATGGCTACACCTTC. This translates into CASSFEGPTNYGYTF.

This chain uses TRBV27 with TRBJ1-1, with a weak D call TRBD1 (5 bases). This CDR3 has 11 residues. V dropped 6 bases and J dropped 4 bases, with 6 bases sitting between them. The germline CDR1 and CDR2 sequences are MNHEY and SMNVEV (reference sequence). The CDR3 coding sequence is TGTGCCAGCAGGCAGGGCACTGAAGCTTTCTTT. Protein product: CASRQGTEAFF.

This clone was found a few times. V is TRBV7-9 and J is TRBJ1-1; a weak D match, TRBD1 (6 bases). Germline V gene sequence: CDR1 SEHNR, CDR2 FQNEAQ (reference sequence). Trimming shortened V by 5 bases and J by 8 bases, and 12 bases separated the two germline ends. The CDR3 extends over 12 amino acids. CDR3 DNA sequence: TGTGCCAGCAGCGGCGGACAGCGCGAAGCTTTCTTT. This translates into CASSGGQREAFF.

The chain has TRBV6-6 and TRBJ2-7; D uncertain. Germline CDR1 reads MNHNY; CDR2 reads SVGAGI (reference sequence). This CDR3 comprises 13 residues. Deletions cut 2 bases from V and 2 bases from J, with 7 bases between. CDR3 coding DNA: TGTGCCAGCAGTTACGGCCGAACCTACGAGCAGTACTTC. Protein sequence: CASSYGRTYEQYF.

This clone appeared a few times. This chain links TRBV9 with TRBJ1-1; D is ambiguous. V was clipped by 0 bases and J by 4 bases, with 4 bases between them. The germline CDR1 and CDR2 sequences are SGDLS and YYNGEE. The CDR3 contains 12 residues. The CDR3 protein is CASSVAGTEAFF. The CDR3 region has the DNA TGTGCCAGCAGCGTAGCCGGCACTGAAGCTTTCTTT.

The genes are TRBV7-9 and TRBJ1-4; D is perhaps TRBD1 (5 bases). Germline CDR1 and CDR2: SEHNR and FQNEAQ (reference sequence). This CDR3 is built from 15 residues. With 8 bases removed from V and 0 bases from J, the gap between germline ends came to 13 bases. The CDR3 DNA follows: TGTGCCAGCCGGGGCGGAGGGGCAACTAATGAAAAACTGTTTTTT. This gives the protein CASRGGGATNEKLFF.

The chain joins TRBV25-1 to TRBJ1-1; 8 bases are shared with TRBD1. Germline CDR1 is MGHDK and CDR2 is SYGVNS. This CDR3 has 13 amino acids. Germline trimming cut 4 bases from V and 6 bases from J; bases unmatched to any gene: 4. The CDR3 nucleotides read TGTGCCAGCAGTGCCCGGGACAGGTCTGAAGCTTTCTTT. Its translation is CASSARDRSEAFF.

This clone was observed a single time. The chain links TRBV28 to TRBJ1-2; possible D gene TRBD1, 6 bases. This CDR3 has 13 residues. Per germline, CDR1 MDHEN and CDR2 SYDVKM. The V end was cut by 2 bases, the J end by 7 bases, with 11 bases between. The CDR3 DNA sequence: TGTGCCAGCAGTTTACATGCGGGGGCTGGCTACACCTTC. Amino acid sequence: CASSLHAGAGYTF.

V gene TRBV29-1 combines with J gene TRBJ1-6, with 9 positions matching TRBD1. The J segment lost 7 bases and the V segment lost 4 bases, leaving 8 bases of the junction unmatched. The CDR3 runs to 15 residues. Germline values: CDR1 SQVTM, CDR2 ANQGSEA. The CDR3 DNA sequence: TGCAGCGTTGGGCTCCTCGGACAGGGGAATTCACCCCTCCACTTT. It translates to CSVGLLGQGNSPLHF.

The chain employs TRBV4-3 and TRBJ1-2, with TRBD1 matching 7 bases. The CDR3 sequence is 15 residues long. The germline CDR1 and CDR2 sequences are LGHNA and YSLEER. J was trimmed by 3 bases and V by 0 bases; bases with no gene match: 4. CDR3 nucleotides: TGCGCCAGCAGCCAAGAGCACAGGGGATACTATGGCTACACCTTC. Residues: CASSQEHRGYYGYTF.

The V call is TRBV4-3, the J call TRBJ1-2, with unresolved D. Trimming left V 0 bases short and J 4 bases short, with 9 bases between. Germline CDR1 reads LGHNA; CDR2 reads YSLEER. The CDR3 totals 14 residues. The CDR3 nucleotides are TGCGCCAGCAGCCAAGATGCCCCTACCTATGGCTACACCTTC. This translates into CASSQDAPTYGYTF.

V is TRBV6-4 and J is TRBJ2-7, with unresolved D. Germline V CDR1 and CDR2: MRHNA, SNTAGT. There are 12 residues in the CDR3. The V and J ends lost 5 bases and 2 bases respectively, with 7 bases between them. CDR3 in DNA: TGTGCCAGCAGTTCCGATACCTACGAGCAGTACTTC. Protein: CASSSDTYEQYF.

The chain recombines TRBV5-1 with TRBJ2-7; no firm D call. CDR1 and CDR2 from the germline V gene are SGHRS and YFSETQ. This CDR3 comprises 15 residues. The V and J ends lost 0 bases and 3 bases respectively, with 13 bases between them. In DNA form, the CDR3 reads TGCGCCAGCAGCTTGGAGGCAAACCCGGGCTACGAGCAGTACTTC. Residues: CASSLEANPGYEQYF.